These 19 T cell receptor beta chains share one sample of origin, sequenced in a study of response to subunit inactivated influenza vaccine. A single record per CDR3 protein comes from TCRdb applying MiXCR to the RT-PCR reads. This table has approximately 170,000 distinct CDR3 sequences, 14% appearing once. The sequenced sample was CD8+ T cells sorted from PBMCs, obtained 4 to 6 days after vaccination. The receptors shown here come from a man aged 50 or older who received an inactivated influenza vaccine.

This clonotype was detected only a few times. The chain joins TRBV7-9 to TRBJ1-2; the D is unclear. V was trimmed by 1 base and J by 4 bases, leaving 7 bases between them. The CDR3 length is 13 residues. Germline V CDR1 and CDR2: SEHNR, FQNEAQ (reference sequence). The CDR3 bases are TGTGCCAGCAGCTTAGGCAACATCTATGGCTACACCTTC. The encoded protein is CASSLGNIYGYTF.

J is TRBJ2-2 and V is TRBV6-4; 8 bases map to TRBD1. The CDR3 has 14 residues. V shed 4 bases and J 7 bases; nucleotides not matched to a gene: 5. In germline, CDR1 is MRHNA, CDR2 SNTAGT. The CDR3 is CASSATGEGGELFF. The DNA of the CDR3 is TGTGCCAGCAGTGCGACAGGGGAAGGCGGGGAGCTGTTTTTT.

This clonotype was counted a few times. V and J are TRBV28 and TRBJ2-7; D may be TRBD1 or TRBD2 (6 bases each). CDR3 size: 19 residues. V lost 3 bases and J 4 bases, leaving 28 bases between the germline ends. Germline V gives CDR1 MDHEN, CDR2 SYDVKM. This CDR3 is CASSFEAGAFGVAAYEQYF. The CDR3 coding sequence is TGTGCCAGCAGTTTCGAGGCAGGGGCTTTTGGGGTAGCGGCTTACGAGCAGTACTTC.

The chain joins TRBV7-2 to TRBJ2-1, with 8 bases fitting TRBD2. Germline V gene sequence: CDR1 SGHTA, CDR2 FQGNSA. This CDR3 is 16 amino acids long. With V trimmed by 5 bases and J by 1 base, 7 bases remained unmatched. CDR3 residues: CASSRSGRRSYNEQFF. As DNA, the CDR3 is TGTGCCAGCAGCCGCAGCGGGAGAAGGTCCTACAATGAGCAGTTCTTC.

CDR3 nucleotide sequence: TGTGCCAGCAGTTCTACCGGGATCCAGTTCTTC. Translation gives CASSSTGIQFF. This sequence joins TRBV27 and TRBJ2-1; TRBD2 might be the D (5 bases). Trimming removed 4 bases at V and 13 bases at J, with 11 bases between. The V gene's germline CDR1 is MNHEY and CDR2 SMNVEV (reference sequence). The CDR3 covers 11 residues.

This clonotype was found a few times. The chain has TRBV9 and TRBJ2-1; 8 nucleotides align to TRBD1. This CDR3 has 15 residues. Germline V gene sequence: CDR1 SGDLS, CDR2 YYNGEE. Unmatched junction bases numbered 9, after V lost 4 bases and J lost 6 bases. DNA of the CDR3: TGTGCCAGCAGCCCTAACCCGGACAGGGTCAATGAGCAGTTCTTC. Its protein product is CASSPNPDRVNEQFF.

This rearrangement joins TRBV7-9 to TRBJ2-1, with 11 bases aligning to TRBD2. CDR1 is SEHNR, CDR2 FQNEAQ, per germline (reference sequence). This CDR3 is built from 15 residues. The J segment lost 5 bases and the V segment lost 3 bases, leaving 3 bases of the junction unmatched. The CDR3 loop reads CASSFSGLADNEQFF. The CDR3 nucleotides are TGTGCCAGCAGCTTCTCGGGACTAGCGGACAATGAGCAGTTCTTC.

This clonotype has more than one count but fewer than ten. The chain links TRBV6-1 to TRBJ1-2, with D uncertain. This CDR3 contains 13 residues. Trimming shortened V by 6 bases and J by 0 bases, and 8 bases separated the two germline ends. Germline CDR1 and CDR2: MNHNS and SASEGT. CDR3 sequence: CASSPQSNYGYTF. The DNA of the CDR3 is TGTGCCAGCAGCCCACAGTCTAACTATGGCTACACCTTC.

This chain connects TRBV4-2 to TRBJ2-6, with a possible D match to TRBD1 (5 bases). Germline assignment: CDR1 LGHNA and CDR2 YNFKEQ. The CDR3 contains 16 residues. Trimming cost V 0 bases and J 3 bases, with 9 bases left between them. The CDR3 DNA sequence: TGTGCCAGCAGCCAAGACGACAGAAGTGGGGCCAACGTCCTGACTTTC. Amino acids: CASSQDDRSGANVLTF.

This clonotype was observed at least ten times. V gene TRBV7-6 combines with J gene TRBJ2-7, with 8 bases identical to TRBD1. The CDR3 is 16 amino acids. In germline, CDR1 is SGHVS, CDR2 FNYEAQ. Trimming cost V 5 bases and J 0 bases; bases outside gene matches: 9. The CDR3 DNA is TGTGCCAGCAGCGCAAAGCCGGGACAGGCCTCCTACGAGCAGTACTTC. Translating it yields CASSAKPGQASYEQYF.

This clonotype showed up just a few times. The rearrangement uses TRBV7-2 and TRBJ2-1, with 7 bases fitting TRBD2. Germline-derived CDR1 and CDR2 are SGHTA and FQGNSA. The CDR3 covers 16 residues. With 3 bases clipped from V and 3 bases from J, the junction kept 8 bases outside the gene matches. CDR3 coding DNA: TGTGCCAGCAGCTTGGGTTACGAGCGGGACTACAATGAGCAGTTCTTC. It encodes CASSLGYERDYNEQFF.

This clonotype was seen a few times. The chain links TRBV12-3 or TRBV12-4 to TRBJ2-2; no clear D. The CDR3 extends over 14 amino acids. V lost 3 bases and J lost 4, with 9 bases in between. In DNA, the CDR3 is TGTGCCAGCAGTTTTGCCTTAGCCACCGGGGAGCTGTTTTTT. It yields the protein CASSFALATGELFF.

This clonotype was counted between two and nine times. This chain links TRBV12-5 with TRBJ2-2, with 9 bases matching TRBD1. CDR1 and CDR2 (germline): LGHNT, FRNRAP. This CDR3 comprises 17 residues. The J segment lost 0 bases and the V segment lost 1 base, leaving 3 bases of the junction unmatched. CDR3 DNA sequence: TGTGCTAGTGGTTTGGGGTGGACAGGGGCGAACACCGGGGAGCTGTTTTTT. Translating it yields CASGLGWTGANTGELFF.

This clonotype was detected a few times. V gene TRBV2 combines with J gene TRBJ1-1, with TRBD1 matching over 8 bases. The CDR3 spans 14 residues. From germline, CDR1 is SNHLY and CDR2 FYNNEI. V shed 7 bases and J 4 bases; nucleotides not matched to a gene: 8. The CDR3 DNA follows: TGTGCCAGCACCCAACCAGGGGGCTTCACTGAAGCTTTCTTT. This translates into CASTQPGGFTEAFF.

CDR3 in DNA: TGTGCCAGCAGCGTGAGACAGGGGATGAACACTGAAGCTTTCTTT. This codes for CASSVRQGMNTEAFF. This chain joins TRBV7-8 and TRBJ1-1, with TRBD1 matching 8 bases. J gave up 0 bases and V 5 bases, and 5 bases lay outside the gene matches. The CDR3 runs 15 residues. Germline CDR1 SGHVS, CDR2 FQNEAQ. The complete variable domain, with remaining parts taken from reference TRBV7-8 and TRBJ1-1, reads GAGVSQSPRYKVAKRGQDVALRCDPISGHVSLFWYQQALGQGPEFLTYFQNEAQLDKSGLPSDRFFAERPEGSVSTLKIQRTQQEDSAVYLCASSVRQGMNTEAFFGQGTRLTVV.

This clonotype was detected only a few times. The genes are TRBV15 and TRBJ1-1; no clear D gene. The V end was cut by 0 bases, the J end by 4 bases, with 3 bases between. The germline gives CDR1 LNHNV, CDR2 YYDKDF (reference sequence). The CDR3 is 12 residues long. This chain's CDR3 is CATSRDLTEAFF. The DNA of the CDR3 is TGTGCCACCAGCAGAGATCTCACTGAAGCTTTCTTT. The full variable domain, its missing parts supplied by reference TRBV15 and TRBJ1-1, is DAMVIQNPRYQVTQFGKPVTLSCSQTLNHNVMYWYQQKSSQAPKLLFHYYDKDFNNEADTPDNFQSRRPNTSFCFLDIRSPGLGDTAMYLCATSRDLTEAFFGQGTRLTVV.

This clonotype turned up a few times. The chain couples TRBV4-3 to TRBJ2-3; 11 positions agree with TRBD2. The germline V gene encodes CDR1 LGHNA and CDR2 YSLEER. J lost 1 base, V lost 2 bases, and 2 bases had no gene match. The CDR3 runs 16 residues. The CDR3 sequence: CASSQSGLAGTDTQYF. For the CDR3, the DNA is TGCGCCAGCAGCCAATCGGGACTAGCGGGCACAGATACGCAGTATTTT.

The rearrangement uses TRBV27 and TRBJ2-1; D could derive from TRBD1 or TRBD2 (7 bases each). There are 16 residues in the CDR3. V lost 5 bases and J lost 7, with 21 bases in between. Germline CDR1 is MNHEY and CDR2 is SMNVEV (reference sequence). CDR3 amino acids: CASSPRGGLWGNEQFF. CDR3 nucleotide sequence: TGTGCCAGCAGTCCCAGGGGGGGACTTTGGGGTAATGAGCAGTTCTTC.

This clonotype was observed a few times. V gene TRBV9 combines with J gene TRBJ2-3, with unresolved D. Germline V lookup: CDR1 SGDLS, CDR2 YYNGEE. Trimming shortened V by 0 bases and J by 0 bases, and 8 bases separated the two germline ends. CDR3 length equals 15 residues. Here the CDR3 reads CASSVVAYSTDTQYF. CDR3 DNA: TGTGCCAGCAGCGTAGTGGCGTATAGCACAGATACGCAGTATTTT.